This TCR beta chain was captured in a study of cytomegalovirus exposure and HLA in healthy donors. Study summary: In an earlier analysis, 95 million to 140 million unique TCR beta sequences were found from some 180 million T cells. Drawn from HLA-typed donors, tens of millions of unique TCRs were held in an early data release.

Amplification used 60 Vbeta primers and 13 Jbeta primers. Repertoires were generated with immunoSEQ multiplex PCR, while TCRdb's copy carries only in-frame clones and drops some. The sample has about 190,000 clones, about 81% seen once. In germline, CDR1 is MNHNY, CDR2 SVGAGI (reference sequence). The CDR3 has 15 residues. Trimming at V came to 6 bases and at J to 4 bases, leaving 9 bases not matched to a gene. The chain employs TRBV6-6 and TRBJ2-1; 7 bases are a match to TRBD2. Sequenced sample: PBMCs. The receptor comes from a woman aged 18-29 years in good health and CMV-seronegative. The CDR3 protein is CASSRLASEYNEQFF. As DNA, the CDR3 is TGTGCCAGCAGCAGACTAGCATCTGAATACAATGAGCAGTTCTTC.